This TCR beta chain stems from a study of T cells in tuberculosis. Clones were sequenced by immunoSEQ multiplex PCR, and TCRdb holds only the in-frame ones, with some missing. The sample holds roughly 10,000 clones, 94% seen once. Study-level findings and limits: Active tuberculosis patients had shorter CDR3-alpha; the beta difference was nonsignificant.

With 3 bases removed from V and 4 bases from J, the gap between germline ends came to 16 bases. The germline CDR1 and CDR2 sequences are SGHNT and YENEEA. The CDR3 covers 16 residues. On this clone: The antigen is unknown.

The sample consisted of PBMCs. This chain connects TRBV11-3 to TRBJ2-1; D perhaps matches TRBD2 (6 bases). The TCR was taken from an adult with tuberculosis. This CDR3 reads CASSLEARGIYNEQFF. CDR3 bases: TGTGCCAGCAGCTTGGAGGCTCGGGGGATTTACAATGAGCAGTTCTTC.